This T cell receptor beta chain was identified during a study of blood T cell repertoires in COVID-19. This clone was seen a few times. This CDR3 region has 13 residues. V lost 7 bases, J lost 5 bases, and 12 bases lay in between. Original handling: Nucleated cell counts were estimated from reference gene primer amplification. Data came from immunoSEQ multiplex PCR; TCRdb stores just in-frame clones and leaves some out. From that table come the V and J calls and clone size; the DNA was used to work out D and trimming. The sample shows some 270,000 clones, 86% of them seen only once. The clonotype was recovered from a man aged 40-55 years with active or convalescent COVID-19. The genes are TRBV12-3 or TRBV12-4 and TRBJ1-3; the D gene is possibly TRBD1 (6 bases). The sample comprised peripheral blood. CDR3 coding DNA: TGTGCCAGCACCTCGAGGGGGAGAAACACCATATATTTT. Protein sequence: CASTSRGRNTIYF.